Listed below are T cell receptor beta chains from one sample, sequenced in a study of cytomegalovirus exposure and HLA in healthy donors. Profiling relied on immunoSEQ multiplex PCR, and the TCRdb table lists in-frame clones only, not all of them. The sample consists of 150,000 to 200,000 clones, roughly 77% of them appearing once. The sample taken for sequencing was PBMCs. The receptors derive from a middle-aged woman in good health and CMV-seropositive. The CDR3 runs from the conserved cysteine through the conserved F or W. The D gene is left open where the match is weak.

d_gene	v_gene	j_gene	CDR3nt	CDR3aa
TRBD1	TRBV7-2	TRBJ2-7	TGTGCCAGCAGCTTCCTTGGACAGGGCGGACGCTACGAGCAGTACTTC	CASSFLGQGGRYEQYF
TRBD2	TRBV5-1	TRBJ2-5	TGCGCCAGCAGCCGACTAGCGGGAGGTGAAGAGACCCAGTACTTC	CASSRLAGGEETQYF
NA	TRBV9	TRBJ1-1	TGTGCCAGCAGCGTAGTGTCAGGGAACACTGAAGCTTTCTTT	CASSVVSGNTEAFF
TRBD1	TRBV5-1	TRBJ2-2	TGCGCCAGCAGTTACCGGACAGGGATCACCGGGGAGCTGTTTTTT	CASSYRTGITGELFF
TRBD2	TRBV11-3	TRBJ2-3	TGTGCCAGCAGTAGACTAGCGGGGATCACAGATACGCAGTATTTT	CASSRLAGITDTQYF
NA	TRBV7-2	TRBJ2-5	TGTGCCAGCAGCCCTTATAGAGAGACCCAGTACTTC	CASSPYRETQYF
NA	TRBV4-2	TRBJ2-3	TGTGCCAGCAGCCAAGAAGGAGGACTTCACACAGATACGCAGTATTTT	CASSQEGGLHTDTQYF
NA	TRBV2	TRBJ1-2	TGTGCCAGCAGTGATCGGGGGGCTCGGGGCTACACCTTC	CASSDRGARGYTF
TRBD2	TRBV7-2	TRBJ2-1	TGTGCCAGCAGCTCCTATAGCGGGAGTACCAATGAGCAGTTCTTC	CASSSYSGSTNEQFF
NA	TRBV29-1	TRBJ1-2	TGCAGCGTCTTTGGGGGAGGTCAAGGGTATGGCTACACCTTC	CSVFGGGQGYGYTF
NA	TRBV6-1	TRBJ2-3	TGTGCCAGCACCCCAGGGAGCACAGATACGCAGTATTTT	CASTPGSTDTQYF